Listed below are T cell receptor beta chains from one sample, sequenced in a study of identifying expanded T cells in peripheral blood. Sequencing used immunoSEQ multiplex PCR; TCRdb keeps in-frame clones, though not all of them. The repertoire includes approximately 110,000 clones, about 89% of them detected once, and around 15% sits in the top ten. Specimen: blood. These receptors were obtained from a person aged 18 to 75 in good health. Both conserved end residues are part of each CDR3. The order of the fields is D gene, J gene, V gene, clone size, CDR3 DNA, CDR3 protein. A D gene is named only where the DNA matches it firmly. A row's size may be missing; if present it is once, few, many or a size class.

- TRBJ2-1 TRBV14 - TGTGCCAGCAGCCAAGATCGAAGGACGGAGTTCTTC CASSQDRRTEFF
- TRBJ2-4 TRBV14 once TGTGCCAGCAGCCAGGGAGGCGCGGGCAAAAACATTCAGTACTTC CASSQGGAGKNIQYF
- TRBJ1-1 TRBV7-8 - TGTGCCAGCAGCCCCCTCCTTACTGAAGCTTTCTTT CASSPLLTEAFF
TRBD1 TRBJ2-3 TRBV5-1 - TGCGCCAGCAGCCCCCGGGACAGGGGGCGCGGGGGAGATACGCAGTATTTT CASSPRDRGRGGDTQYF
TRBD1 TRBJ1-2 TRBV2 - TGTGCCAGCCTGGACAGGGCGTCGGACCGGGGAGATGAGAGGGATGGCTACACCTTC CASLDRASDRGDERDGYTF
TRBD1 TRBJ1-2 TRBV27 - TGTGCCAGCAGTCCACAGGGGGCTTACTATGGCTACACCTTC CASSPQGAYYGYTF
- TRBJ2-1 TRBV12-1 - TGTGCCAGCAGCATCCGGGACTACGCCCCATCAAGCTCCTACAATGAGCAGTTCTTC CASSIRDYAPSSSYNEQFF
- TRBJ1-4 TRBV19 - TGTGCCAGTAGTATGTGGAGAGCAACTAATGAAAAACTGTTTTTT CASSMWRATNEKLFF
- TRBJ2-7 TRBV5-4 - TGTGCCAGCAGCTTGTCTTTCGGACCCGCCTACGAGCAGTACTTC CASSLSFGPAYEQYF
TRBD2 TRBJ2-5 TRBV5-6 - TGTGCCAGCAGCTCTGGACTAGTTGAGACCCAGTACTTC CASSSGLVETQYF
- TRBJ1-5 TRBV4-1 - TGCGCCAGCAGCAAGATAGGCGAGGCCCAGCATTTT CASSKIGEAQHF
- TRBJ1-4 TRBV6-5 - TGTGCCAGCAGTTACTCGTATGACCCCGGTGAAAAACTGTTTTTT CASSYSYDPGEKLFF
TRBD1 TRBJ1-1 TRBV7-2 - TGTGCCAGTACGACAGGGGGCGGCACCACTGAAGCTTTCTTT CASTTGGGTTEAFF
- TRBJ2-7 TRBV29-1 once TGCAGCGCTAGGCAAAACCCCGGGGGTGGGTCCTACGAGCAGTACTTC CSARQNPGGGSYEQYF
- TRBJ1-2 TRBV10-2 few TGCGCCACCTGGGGCGATGGCTATGGCTACACCTTC CATWGDGYGYTF
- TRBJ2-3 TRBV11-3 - TGTGCCAGCAGTTCCTCCAGGGGTTCAGATACGCAGTATTTT CASSSSRGSDTQYF
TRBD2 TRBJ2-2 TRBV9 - TGTGCCAGCAGCCCCACGGGGGGGGCCGGGGAGCTGTTTTTT CASSPTGGAGELFF
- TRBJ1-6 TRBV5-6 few TGTGCCAGCAGCCCCGACAGATCTAATTCACCCCTCCACTTT CASSPDRSNSPLHF
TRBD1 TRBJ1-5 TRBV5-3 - TGTGCCAGAAGCTTGGAGCGGCAGGGGGGGTATCCGCATTTT CARSLERQGGYPHF
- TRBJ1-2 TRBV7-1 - TGTGCCAGCAGCTCGAACTGGGGGCGAGGCTACACCTTC CASSSNWGRGYTF
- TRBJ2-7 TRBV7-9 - TGTGCCAGCAGCTTAAGCAGGGTAGGAATCGACGAGCAGTACTTC CASSLSRVGIDEQYF
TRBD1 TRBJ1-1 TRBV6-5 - TGTGCCAGCAGTTGGACAGGGCAGAACACTGAAGCTTTCTTT CASSWTGQNTEAFF
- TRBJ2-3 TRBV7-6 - TGTGCCAGCAGCGGATTAACAGATACGCAGTATTTT CASSGLTDTQYF
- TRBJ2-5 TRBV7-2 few TGTGCCAGCAGCTCTGGGGTTGAGAAAGAGACCCAGTACTTC CASSSGVEKETQYF
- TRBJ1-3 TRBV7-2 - TGTACCAGCAGCCCCCGGGACATCTCTGGAAACACCATATATTTT CTSSPRDISGNTIYF
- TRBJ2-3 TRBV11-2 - TGTGCCAGCAGCCCAGGGGGCGGGGGGGCACGCACAGATACGCAGTATTTT CASSPGGGGARTDTQYF
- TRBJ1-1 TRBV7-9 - TGTGCCAGCGGGGGGAGGAGTTTGAACACTGAAGCTTTCTTT CASGGRSLNTEAFF
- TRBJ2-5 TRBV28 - TGTGCCAGCAGTTTGGGCAGTCGGCCAGAGACCCAGTACTTC CASSLGSRPETQYF
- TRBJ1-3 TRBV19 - TGTGCCAGTAGCGTAGACTCTGGAAACACCATATATTTT CASSVDSGNTIYF
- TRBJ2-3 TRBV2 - TGTGCCAGCGGGGGCAGACACAAAAGCACAGATACGCAGTATTTT CASGGRHKSTDTQYF
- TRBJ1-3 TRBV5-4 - TGTGCCAGCAGCTCCGGGGCCCTGGGGAGAAACACCATATATTTT CASSSGALGRNTIYF
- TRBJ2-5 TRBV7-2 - TGTGCCAGCAGCCCCTACGAGGGGGGCGCAATGACCCAGTACTTC CASSPYEGGAMTQYF
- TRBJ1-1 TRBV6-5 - TGTGCCAGCAGACCCGGGACTCCTCGGAACACTGAAGCTTTCTTT CASRPGTPRNTEAFF
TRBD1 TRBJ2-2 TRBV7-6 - TGTGCCACCTCGTCGATTCGGGACAGGGACTCCGGGGAGCTGTTTTTT CATSSIRDRDSGELFF
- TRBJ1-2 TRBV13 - TGTGCCAGCAGCTTAGGGACAGCAGATGGCTACACCTTC CASSLGTADGYTF
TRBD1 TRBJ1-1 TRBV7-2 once TGTGCCAGCAGCTTAAGCCGGACAGGGCGCTATAACACTGAAGCTTTCTTT CASSLSRTGRYNTEAFF
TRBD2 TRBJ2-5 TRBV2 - TGTGCCAGCCTCCTAGCGGGGGGGTTGAAGACCCAGTACTTC CASLLAGGLKTQYF
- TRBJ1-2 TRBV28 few TGTGCCAGCAGTCCGATACAGGGCCCCCATGGCTACACCTTC CASSPIQGPHGYTF
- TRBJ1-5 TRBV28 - TGTGCCAGCAGTTGGGGGGACCATTCAAATCAGCCCCAGCATTTT CASSWGDHSNQPQHF
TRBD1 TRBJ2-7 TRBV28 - TGTGCCAGCAGTCCGGGACAGGGGGCTTGGCAGTACTTC CASSPGQGAWQYF
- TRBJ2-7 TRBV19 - TGTGCCAGTAGTATAGTTTCGGGGAATGAGCAGTACTTC CASSIVSGNEQYF
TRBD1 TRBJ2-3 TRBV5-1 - TGCGCCAGCAGCCCCCAGGGACAGAGCACAGATACGCAGTATTTT CASSPQGQSTDTQYF